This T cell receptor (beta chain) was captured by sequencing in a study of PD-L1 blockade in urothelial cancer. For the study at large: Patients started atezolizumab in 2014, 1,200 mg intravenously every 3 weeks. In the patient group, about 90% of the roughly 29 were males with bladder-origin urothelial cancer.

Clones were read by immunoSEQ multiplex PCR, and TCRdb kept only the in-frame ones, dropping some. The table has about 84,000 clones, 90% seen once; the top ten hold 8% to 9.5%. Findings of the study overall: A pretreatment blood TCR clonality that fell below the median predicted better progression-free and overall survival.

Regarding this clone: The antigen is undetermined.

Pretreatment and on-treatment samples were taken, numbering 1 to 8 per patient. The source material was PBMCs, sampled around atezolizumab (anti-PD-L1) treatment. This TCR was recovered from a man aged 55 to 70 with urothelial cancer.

The CDR3 protein is CASSLLQNNEQFF. CDR3 in DNA: TGTGCCAGCAGCTTACTCCAGAACAATGAGCAGTTCTTC. V usage is TRBV7-2 and J usage is TRBJ2-1, with D unresolved. The CDR3 is made up of 13 amino acids. Germline CDR1 reads SGHTA; CDR2 reads FQGNSA. V gave up 2 bases and J gave up 5 bases, with 7 bases separating them. Variable domain in full (rest from reference TRBV7-2 and TRBJ2-1): GAGVSQSPSNKVTEKGKDVELRCDPISGHTALYWYRQSLGQGLEFLIYFQGNSAPDKSGLPSDRFSAERTGGSVSTLTIQRTQQEDSAVYLCASSLLQNNEQFFGPGTRLTVL.